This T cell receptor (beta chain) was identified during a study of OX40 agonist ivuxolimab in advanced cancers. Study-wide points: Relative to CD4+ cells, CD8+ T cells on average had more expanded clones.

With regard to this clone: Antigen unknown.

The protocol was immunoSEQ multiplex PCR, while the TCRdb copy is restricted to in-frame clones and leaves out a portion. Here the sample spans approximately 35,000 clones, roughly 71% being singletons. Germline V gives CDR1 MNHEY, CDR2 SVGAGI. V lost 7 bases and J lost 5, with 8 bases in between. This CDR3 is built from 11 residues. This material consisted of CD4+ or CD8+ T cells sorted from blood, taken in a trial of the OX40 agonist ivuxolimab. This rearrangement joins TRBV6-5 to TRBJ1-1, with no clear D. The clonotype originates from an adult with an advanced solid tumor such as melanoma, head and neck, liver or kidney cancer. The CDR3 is CASTRLTEAFF. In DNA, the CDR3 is TGTGCCAGCACCAGACTTACTGAAGCTTTCTTT.